This TCR beta chain originates from a study of T-cell reconstitution after alpha-beta-depleted transplantation in children. The study's findings and limits: By one year post-transplant, T-cell counts and diversity largely arose from T cells that were newly produced. Several hundred expanded graft clones reportedly gave rise to the alpha-beta T cells present about two months after transplant.

This clonotype was seen a handful of times. Its antigen is currently unknown. CDR1 LNHNV and CDR2 YYDKDF come from the germline V gene (reference sequence). V shed 8 bases and J shed 0 bases, with 12 bases lying between them. The CDR3 is 14 residues long. A library of TCRbeta sequences, prepared with unique molecular identifiers, was generated. TCRdb called the PCR reads again in MiXCR, with one record for every CDR3 protein. The profile shows 250,000 to 400,000 distinct CDR3 sequences, roughly 21% of them singletons. The clonotype originates from a male patient younger than 18 who had a stem cell transplant for acute lymphoblastic leukemia, so the T cells may come from the graft donor. The rearrangement uses TRBV15 and TRBJ2-3; D may be TRBD2 (6 bases). The source material was PBMCs, mostly from graft donor cells, sampled 180 days after TCRalphabeta/CD19-depleted stem cell transplant. Written as DNA, the CDR3 is TGTGCCACCGCGGGCGGGGTAAGCACAGATACGCAGTATTTT. Its translation is CATAGGVSTDTQYF.